This T cell receptor (beta chain) was captured by sequencing in a study of blood T cells in healthy people across ages. Regarding this clonotype: As yet, its antigen is unknown.

Findings of the study overall: In older individuals, TCR beta diversity per million T cells was lower, falling roughly linearly with age. Diversity was estimated from one million T cells, and these estimates were considered underestimates.

For the second PCR, which ran for about 7 to 11 cycles, a sample-barcoded 5' primer and a J-beta primer mix were used. A tag from a template-switch adaptor with 12 random nucleotides marked each cDNA molecule. TCRdb re-called the 5' RACE reads with MiXCR, one entry per CDR3 protein. The table has approximately 880,000 distinct CDR3 sequences, around 49% seen once. Each donor was a healthy Caucasian individual from Russia, aged 6 to 90. The sample comprised blood. This TCR derives from a man younger than 45 in good health.

The CDR3 sequence: CASTGLAGSTDTQYF. DNA of the CDR3: TGTGCCAGCACCGGACTAGCGGGGAGCACAGATACGCAGTATTTT. The V and J genes are TRBV6-2 or TRBV6-3 and TRBJ2-3, with TRBD2 matching 12 bases. Germline-derived CDR1 and CDR2 are MNHEY and SVGEGT. The CDR3 consists of 15 residues. V dropped 7 bases and J dropped 0; count of bases not matched to a gene: 2.